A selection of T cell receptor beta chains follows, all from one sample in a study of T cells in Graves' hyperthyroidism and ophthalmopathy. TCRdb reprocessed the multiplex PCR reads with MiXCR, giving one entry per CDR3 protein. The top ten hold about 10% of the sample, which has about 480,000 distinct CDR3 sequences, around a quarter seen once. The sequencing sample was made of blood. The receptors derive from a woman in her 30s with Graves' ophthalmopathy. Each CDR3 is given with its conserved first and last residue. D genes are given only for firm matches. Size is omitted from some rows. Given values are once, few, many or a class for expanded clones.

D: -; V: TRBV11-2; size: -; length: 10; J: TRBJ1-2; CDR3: CASRGSGYTF; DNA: TGTGCCAGCAGGGGAAGCGGCTACACCTTC
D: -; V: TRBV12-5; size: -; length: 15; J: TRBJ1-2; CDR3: CASGLDRRGNYGYTF; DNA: TGTGCTAGTGGTTTGGACAGGAGAGGGAACTATGGCTACACCTTC
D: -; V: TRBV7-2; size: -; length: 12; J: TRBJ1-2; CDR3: CATRGGGYGYTF; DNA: TGTGCCACCCGCGGAGGGGGCTATGGCTACACCTTC
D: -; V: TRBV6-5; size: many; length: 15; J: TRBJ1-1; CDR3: CASRAQGGENTEAFF; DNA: TGTGCCAGCAGGGCCCAGGGCGGGGAGAACACTGAAGCTTTCTTT
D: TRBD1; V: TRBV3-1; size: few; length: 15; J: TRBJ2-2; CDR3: CASSNRDRGTGELFF; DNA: TGTGCCAGCAGCAACCGGGACAGGGGCACCGGGGAGCTGTTTTTT
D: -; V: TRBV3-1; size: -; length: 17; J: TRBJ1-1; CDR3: CASSQDQRSSRGTEAFF; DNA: TGTGCCAGCAGCCAAGATCAACGCTCGAGTAGGGGCACTGAAGCTTTCTTT
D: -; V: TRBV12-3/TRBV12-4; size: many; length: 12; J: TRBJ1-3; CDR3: CASSLRGDTIYF; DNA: TGTGCCAGCAGTTTACGGGGAGACACCATATATTTT
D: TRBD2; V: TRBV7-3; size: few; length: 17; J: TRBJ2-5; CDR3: CASSPGLSGGVGETQYF; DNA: TGTGCCAGCAGCCCCGGGCTTAGCGGGGGCGTGGGAGAGACCCAGTACTTC
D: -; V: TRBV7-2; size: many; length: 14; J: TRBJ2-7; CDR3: CASSFGQGSYEQYF; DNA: TGTGCCAGCAGCTTTGGCCAGGGTTCCTACGAGCAGTACTTC
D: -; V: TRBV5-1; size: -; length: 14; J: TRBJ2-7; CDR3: CASSPRETHYEQYF; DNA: TGCGCCAGCAGCCCCCGGGAAACCCACTACGAGCAGTACTTC
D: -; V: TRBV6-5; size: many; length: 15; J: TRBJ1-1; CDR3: CASSYHGVLNTEAFF; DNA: TGTGCCAGCAGTTACCACGGCGTTTTGAACACTGAAGCTTTCTTT
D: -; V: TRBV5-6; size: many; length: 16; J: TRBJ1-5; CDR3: CASNPRVGFSNQPQHF; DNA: TGTGCCAGCAACCCCCGGGTAGGGTTTAGCAATCAGCCCCAGCATTTT
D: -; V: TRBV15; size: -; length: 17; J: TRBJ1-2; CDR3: CATSSVLWTRLPYGYTF; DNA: TGTGCCACCAGCAGCGTGCTCTGGACACGACTCCCCTATGGTTACACCTTC
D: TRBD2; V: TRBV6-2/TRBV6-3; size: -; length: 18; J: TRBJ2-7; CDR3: CASSYPERLADKPYEQYF; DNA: TGTGCCAGCAGTTACCCCGAGAGGCTAGCGGACAAACCCTACGAGCAGTACTTC
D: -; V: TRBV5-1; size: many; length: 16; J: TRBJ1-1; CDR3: CASSPRGPLGNTEAFF; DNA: TGCGCCAGCAGCCCCCGGGGCCCCCTGGGGAACACTGAAGCTTTCTTT
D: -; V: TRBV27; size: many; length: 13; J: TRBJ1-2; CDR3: CASSFKGIYGYTF; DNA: TGTGCCAGCAGTTTTAAAGGAATCTATGGCTACACCTTC
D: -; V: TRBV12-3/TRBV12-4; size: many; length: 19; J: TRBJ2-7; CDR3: CASSLRQTQPLAASYEQYF; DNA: TGTGCCAGCAGTTTACGCCAGACCCAACCCCTCGCAGCCTCCTACGAGCAGTACTTC
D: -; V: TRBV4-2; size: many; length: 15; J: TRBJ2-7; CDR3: CASSQEGTGAYEQYF; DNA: TGTGCCAGCAGCCAAGAAGGGACGGGGGCCTACGAGCAGTACTTC
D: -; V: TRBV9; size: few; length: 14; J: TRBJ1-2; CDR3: CASSVDSLNYGYTF; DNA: TGTGCCAGCAGCGTAGACTCTCTGAACTATGGCTACACCTTC
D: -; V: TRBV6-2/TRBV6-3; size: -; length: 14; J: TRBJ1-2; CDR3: CASSPTGERYGYTF; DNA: TGTGCCAGCAGTCCTACCGGGGAACGCTATGGCTACACCTTC
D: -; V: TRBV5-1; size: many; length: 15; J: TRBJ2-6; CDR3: CASSLGSEGANVLTF; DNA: TGCGCCAGCAGCTTGGGGTCTGAGGGGGCCAACGTCCTGACTTTC
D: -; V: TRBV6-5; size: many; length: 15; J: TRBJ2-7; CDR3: CASSYDRGPNYEQYF; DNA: TGTGCTAGCAGTTATGATCGCGGACCAAACTACGAGCAGTACTTC
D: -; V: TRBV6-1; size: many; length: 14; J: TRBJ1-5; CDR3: CASSEAPGNQPQHF; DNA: TGTGCCAGCAGTGAAGCGCCCGGGAATCAGCCCCAGCATTTT
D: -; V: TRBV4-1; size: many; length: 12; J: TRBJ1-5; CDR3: CASSQQGQPQHF; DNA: TGCGCCAGCAGCCAACAAGGTCAGCCCCAGCATTTT
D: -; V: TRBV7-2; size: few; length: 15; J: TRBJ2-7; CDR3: CASSFTFLAGYEQYF; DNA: TGTGCCAGCAGCTTTACTTTTCTCGCGGGCTACGAGCAGTACTTC
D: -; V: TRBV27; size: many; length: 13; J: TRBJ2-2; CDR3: CASSLGGNGELFF; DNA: TGTGCCAGCAGTTTAGGGGGTAACGGGGAGCTGTTTTTT
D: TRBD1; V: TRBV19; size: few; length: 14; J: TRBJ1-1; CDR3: CASTGGTGERGAFF; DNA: TGTGCCAGTACCGGTGGGACAGGGGAGCGGGGAGCTTTCTTT
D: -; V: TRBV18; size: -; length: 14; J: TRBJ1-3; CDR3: CASSPVEAGNTIYF; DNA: TGTGCCAGCTCACCCGTAGAAGCTGGAAACACCATATATTTT
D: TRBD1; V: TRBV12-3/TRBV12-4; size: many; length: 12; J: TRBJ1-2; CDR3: CASSPGQGGYTF; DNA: TGTGCCAGCAGCCCCGGACAGGGAGGCTACACCTTC
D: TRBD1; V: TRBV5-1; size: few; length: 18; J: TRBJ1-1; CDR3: CASSSMGFVTGGASEAFF; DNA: TGCGCCAGCAGCTCCATGGGGTTCGTTACAGGGGGCGCCTCTGAAGCTTTCTTT
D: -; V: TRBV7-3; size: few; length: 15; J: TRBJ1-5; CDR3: CASSLTGARNQPQHF; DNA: TGTGCCAGCAGCTTAACCGGGGCTAGGAATCAGCCCCAGCATTTT
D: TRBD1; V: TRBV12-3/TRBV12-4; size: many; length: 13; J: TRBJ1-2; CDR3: CASRQGQGYGYTF; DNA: TGTGCCAGCAGACAGGGACAGGGGTATGGCTACACCTTC
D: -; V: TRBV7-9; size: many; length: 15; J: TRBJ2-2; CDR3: CASSLSPIYTGELFF; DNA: TGTGCCAGCAGCTTAAGTCCTATTTACACCGGGGAGCTGTTTTTT
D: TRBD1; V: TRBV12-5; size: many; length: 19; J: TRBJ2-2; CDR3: CASGLDRWTGKTPTGELFF; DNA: TGTGCTAGTGGTTTGGACCGGTGGACAGGGAAAACCCCCACCGGGGAGCTGTTTTTT
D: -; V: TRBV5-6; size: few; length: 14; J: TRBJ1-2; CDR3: CASSGDTVNYGYTF; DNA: TGTGCCAGCAGCGGGGACACAGTTAACTATGGCTACACCTTC
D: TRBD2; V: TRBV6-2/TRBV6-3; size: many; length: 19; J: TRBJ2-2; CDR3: CASSYLRRLAGPNTGELFF; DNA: TGTGCCAGCAGTTACTTAAGGCGACTAGCGGGGCCGAACACCGGGGAGCTGTTTTTT
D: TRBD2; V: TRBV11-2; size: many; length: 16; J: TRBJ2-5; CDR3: CASSKTLSGGGETQYF; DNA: TGTGCCAGCAGCAAAACCCTTAGCGGGGGTGGGGAGACCCAGTACTTC
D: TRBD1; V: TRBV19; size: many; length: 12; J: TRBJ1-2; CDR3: CASSDRDRGYTF; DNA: TGTGCCAGTAGTGACAGGGACCGCGGCTACACCTTC
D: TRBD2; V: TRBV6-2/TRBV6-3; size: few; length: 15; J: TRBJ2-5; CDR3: CASSTTSGSVETQYF; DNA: TGTGCCAGCAGCACGACTAGCGGGAGTGTCGAGACCCAGTACTTC
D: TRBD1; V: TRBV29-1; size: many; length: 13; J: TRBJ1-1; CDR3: CSIRRGRDTEAFF; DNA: TGCAGCATACGAAGGGGGCGCGACACTGAAGCTTTCTTT
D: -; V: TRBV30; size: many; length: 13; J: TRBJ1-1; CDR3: CAWSVDANTEAFF; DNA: TGTGCCTGGAGTGTTGATGCGAACACTGAAGCTTTCTTT
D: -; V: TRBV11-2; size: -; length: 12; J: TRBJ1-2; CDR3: CASSLATDGYTF; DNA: TGTGCCAGCAGCTTAGCCACAGATGGCTACACCTTC
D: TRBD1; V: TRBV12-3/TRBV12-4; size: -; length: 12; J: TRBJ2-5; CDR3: CAGSLQGMARYF; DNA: TGTGCCGGCAGCCTACAGGGGATGGCCCGGTACTTC
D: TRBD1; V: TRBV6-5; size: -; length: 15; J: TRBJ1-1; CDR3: CASSYGQGGSTEAFF; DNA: TGTGCCAGCAGTTACGGACAGGGTGGAAGCACTGAAGCTTTCTTT
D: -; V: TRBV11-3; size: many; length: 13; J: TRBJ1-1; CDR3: CASSWKGGTEAFF; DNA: TGTGCCAGCAGCTGGAAGGGTGGGACTGAAGCTTTCTTT